These 30 T cell receptor beta chains share one sample of origin, sequenced in a study of CD8+ T cells in alopecia areata. Once RNA had been extracted, it was reverse transcribed into cDNA to act as the sequencing template. The data were produced by immunoSEQ multiplex PCR, yet TCRdb's version contains in-frame clones alone and is incomplete. The sample includes more than 95,000 clones, about 46% seen only once; the top ten take approximately 10%. Sequenced material: NKG2D-low CD8+ T cells sorted from blood. These receptors all stem from a human donor with alopecia areata.

The CDR3, as DNA: TGCAGCGCCGAACAGGGGCCCACCTACAATGAGCAGTTCTTC. Its translation: CSAEQGPTYNEQFF. The chain employs TRBV29-1 and TRBJ2-1, with 7 bases matching TRBD1. CDR1 and CDR2 from the germline V gene are SQVTM and ANQGSEA. This CDR3 has 14 amino acids. Trimming removed 7 bases from V and 2 bases from J; junction bases left unmatched: 8.

This clone occurred once. This sequence joins TRBV27 and TRBJ2-1; TRBD2 matches 8 bases. Germline CDR1 reads MNHEY; CDR2 reads SMNVEV (reference sequence). J lost 4 bases, V lost 3 bases, and 5 bases had no gene match. This CDR3 spans 15 amino acids. The CDR3 loop is CASSFAGGRYNEQFF. CDR3 nucleotides: TGTGCCAGCAGTTTTGCGGGGGGCCGGTACAATGAGCAGTTCTTC.

The chain joins TRBV4-1 to TRBJ2-2; possible D gene TRBD2, 5 bases. V was shortened by 7 bases and J by 1 base, with 10 bases between the two germline ends. CDR1 MGHRA and CDR2 YSYEKL come from the germline V gene. The CDR3 sequence is 14 residues long. CDR3 bases: TGCGCCAGCACCTATCGGGAGAACACCGGGGAGCTGTTTTTT. Amino acids: CASTYRENTGELFF.

The sample holds a few counts of this clone. The J gene is TRBJ1-1, the V gene TRBV15; D call uncertain. The length of the CDR3 is 14 residues. The V end lost 5 bases, the J end lost 0 bases, and 10 bases lay between the germline ends. The germline V gene encodes CDR1 LNHNV and CDR2 YYDKDF (reference sequence). CDR3 sequence reads: CATSYRAVNTEAFF. The CDR3 bases are TGTGCCACCAGCTATCGGGCTGTGAACACTGAAGCTTTCTTT.

This clone was picked up a small number of times. J is TRBJ2-5 and V is TRBV29-1; D not resolved. Looked up from germline, CDR1 is SQVTM and CDR2 is ANQGSEA. Trimming removed 3 bases at V and 5 bases at J, with 7 bases between. This CDR3 has 11 amino acids. In DNA form, the CDR3 reads TGCAGCGTTGATCAGGCGGAGACCCAGTACTTC. Translating gives CSVDQAETQYF.

J is TRBJ2-3 and V is TRBV7-8; no firm D call. The CDR3 loop spans 14 amino acids. Trimming pared 3 bases from V and 6 bases from J, leaving 13 bases between. Germline CDR1 SGHVS, CDR2 FQNEAQ. CDR3 amino acids: CASSFPILADTQYF. CDR3 coding DNA: TGTGCCAGCAGCTTCCCGATACTTGCGGATACGCAGTATTTT. Supplemented by reference TRBV7-8 and TRBJ2-3, the full variable domain reads GAGVSQSPRYKVAKRGQDVALRCDPISGHVSLFWYQQALGQGPEFLTYFQNEAQLDKSGLPSDRFFAERPEGSVSTLKIQRTQQEDSAVYLCASSFPILADTQYFGPGTRLTVL.

This chain connects TRBV6-5 to TRBJ2-2; 7 bases fit TRBD2. CDR1 and CDR2 from the germline V gene are MNHEY and SVGAGI. This CDR3 is built from 15 residues. V dropped 10 bases and J dropped 4; count of bases not matched to a gene: 12. This CDR3 reads CATSLSGALTGELFF. Here the CDR3 DNA reads TGTGCCACGAGCTTAAGCGGGGCGCTCACCGGGGAGCTGTTTTTT.

V and J are TRBV29-1 and TRBJ2-6; a possible D gene is TRBD2 (6 bases). The CDR3 has 14 residues. Germline CDR1 and CDR2: SQVTM and ANQGSEA. Trimming took off 7 bases at V and 4 bases at J, with 14 bases between the two ends. The DNA of the CDR3 is TGCAGCGCTTCCGGAGGGGCGGGGGCCAACGTCCTGACTTTC. Protein sequence: CSASGGAGANVLTF.

This clone appeared a few times. The CDR3 DNA reads TGTGCCAGCACCGGGACTAGCGGGATCTACGAGCAGTACTTC. As protein: CASTGTSGIYEQYF. The V and J genes are TRBV28 and TRBJ2-7; TRBD2 aligns across 13 bases. CDR3 length: 14 amino acids. V shed 7 bases, J shed 3 bases, and the junction held 3 bases outside the gene matches. CDR1 is MDHEN and CDR2 is SYDVKM in the germline V gene.

The chain couples TRBV2 to TRBJ2-1, with unresolved D. Per germline, CDR1 SNHLY and CDR2 FYNNEI. The CDR3 length is 15 residues. V was shortened by 0 bases and J by 9 bases, with 15 bases between the two germline ends. The CDR3 nucleotides read TGTGCCAGCAGTGAAGCGCTTCTCCGCCCCACTGAGCAGTTCTTC. This gives the protein CASSEALLRPTEQFF.

This chain links TRBV12-2 with TRBJ2-1; TRBD2 is taken as the D call from the table, unchecked against the DNA. TRBV12-2 is a pseudogene segment. The CDR3 has 16 amino acids. CDR3 coding DNA: TGTGCAAGTCGCTCGCCAGGGGCGGGGGGTTACAATGAGCAGTTCTTC. It translates to CASRSPGAGGYNEQFF.

J is TRBJ1-1 and V is TRBV5-1, with D possibly being TRBD1 (6 bases). The CDR3 runs 12 residues. Germline assignment: CDR1 SGHRS and CDR2 YFSETQ. V lost 4 bases and J lost 8, with 12 bases in between. The CDR3 sequence is CASSPPGAEAFF. The CDR3 region has the DNA TGCGCCAGCAGCCCCCCGGGGGCCGAAGCTTTCTTT.

The CDR3 here is CASSLASSFPGLDTNEQFF. The DNA of the CDR3 is TGTGCCAGCAGCTTGGCGTCGTCCTTTCCGGGACTAGATACCAATGAGCAGTTCTTC. The J gene is TRBJ2-1, the V gene TRBV5-7; 8 nucleotides match TRBD2. TRBV5-7 has ORF status, its function being uncertain. V trimming: 0 bases; J trimming: 6 bases; junction bases outside the gene matches: 17. This CDR3 contains 19 residues.

This chain joins TRBV30 and TRBJ2-7; 10 bases are a match to TRBD2. The CDR3 spans 14 residues. The ends lost 3 bases at V and 3 bases at J; junction bases unmatched: 5. Looked up from germline, CDR1 is GTSNPN and CDR2 is SVGIG (reference sequence). CDR3 region: CAWRVGTSDYEQYF. CDR3 nucleotides: TGTGCCTGGAGAGTTGGGACTAGCGACTACGAGCAGTACTTC.

This clone was observed a handful of times. The J gene is TRBJ2-3, the V gene TRBV5-1; D uncertain. Trimming took 0 bases from V and 0 from J, leaving 8 bases between them. The CDR3 is 15 residues long. Looked up from germline, CDR1 is SGHRS and CDR2 is YFSETQ. This CDR3 is CASSLGEGSTDTQYF. DNA of the CDR3: TGCGCCAGCAGCTTGGGAGAAGGGAGCACAGATACGCAGTATTTT. Based on the CDR3 plus reference TRBV5-1 and TRBJ2-3, the full variable domain is KAGVTQTPRYLIKTRGQQVTLSCSPISGHRSVSWYQQTPGQGLQFLFEYFSETQRNKGNFPGRFSGRQFSNSRSEMNVSTLELGDSALYLCASSLGEGSTDTQYFGPGTRLTVL.

A few counts support this clone. The J gene is TRBJ1-1, the V gene TRBV29-1; D unresolved. This CDR3 region has 13 residues. In germline, CDR1 is SQVTM, CDR2 ANQGSEA. Trimming cost V 0 bases and J 8 bases, with 13 bases left between them. The chain's CDR3 is CSVEDLGDGEAFF. Written as DNA, the CDR3 is TGCAGCGTTGAAGACTTGGGAGACGGGGAAGCTTTCTTT.

CDR3 region: CASSSTGGEEKLFF. The CDR3, as DNA: TGTGCCAGCAGCTCGACAGGGGGCGAGGAAAAACTGTTTTTT. The chain carries TRBV6-5 and TRBJ1-4; 10 bases agree with TRBD1. The germline V gene encodes CDR1 MNHEY and CDR2 SVGAGI. The length of the CDR3 is 14 residues. Trimming took 6 bases from V and 8 from J; bases not matched to a gene: 6.

This rearrangement joins TRBV4-1 to TRBJ2-7, with D possibly matching TRBD1 (6 bases). CDR1 is MGHRA and CDR2 is YSYEKL in the germline V gene. Trimming stripped 0 bases from V and 2 bases from J, with 11 bases between. The CDR3 contains 15 residues. CDR3 amino acids: CASSQEPDSTYEQYF. In DNA form, the CDR3 reads TGCGCCAGCAGCCAAGAACCGGACAGTACCTACGAGCAGTACTTC.

The V call is TRBV29-1, the J call TRBJ2-1; TRBD1 aligns across 11 bases. The CDR3 is made up of 17 amino acids. The V gene's germline CDR1 is SQVTM and CDR2 ANQGSEA. V gave up 1 base and J gave up 6 bases; unmatched junction bases: 11. The CDR3 spells CSVEGIVKGQGVNEQFF. The CDR3 DNA reads as TGCAGCGTTGAAGGTATCGTTAAGGGACAGGGGGTCAATGAGCAGTTCTTC.

The sample holds a few counts of this clone. This rearrangement joins TRBV28 to TRBJ2-6, with D tentatively TRBD1 (5 bases). Germline V gives CDR1 MDHEN, CDR2 SYDVKM. The V and J ends lost 6 bases and 2 bases respectively, with 8 bases between them. CDR3 size: 14 residues. CDR3 sequence (DNA): TGTGCCAGCAGCCCAGGGACTGGGGCCAACGTCCTGACTTTC. It encodes CASSPGTGANVLTF.

The chain recombines TRBV29-1 with TRBJ2-1, with TRBD1 matching over 10 bases. From germline, CDR1 is SQVTM and CDR2 ANQGSEA. CDR3 length: 15 residues. CDR3 sequence: CSVLRGTGVSDEQFF. CDR3 nucleotide sequence: TGCAGTGTCCTTCGCGGGACAGGGGTTTCGGATGAGCAGTTCTTC.

The chain uses TRBV27 and TRBJ2-7, with D unclear. The V end was cut by 5 bases, the J end by 2 bases, with 7 bases between. The CDR3 covers 12 residues. Germline CDR1 and CDR2: MNHEY and SMNVEV (reference sequence). CDR3 amino acids: CASSDTAYEQYF. The CDR3, as DNA: TGTGCCAGCAGTGACACCGCCTACGAGCAGTACTTC.

A few counts support this clone. CDR3 amino acids: CSVEEKVAGKYSGANVLTF. DNA of the CDR3: TGCAGCGTTGAAGAGAAAGTAGCAGGGAAATACTCTGGGGCCAACGTCCTGACTTTC. The rearrangement uses TRBV29-1 and TRBJ2-6; TRBD1 might be the D (5 bases). This CDR3 region has 19 residues. V was clipped by 0 bases and J by 0 bases, with 18 bases between them. The germline V gene has CDR1 SQVTM and CDR2 ANQGSEA. The entire variable domain, with the rest obtained from reference TRBV29-1 and TRBJ2-6, is as follows: SAVISQKPSRDICQRGTSLTIQCQVDSQVTMMFWYRQQPGQSLTLIATANQGSEATYESGFVIDKFPISRPNLTFSTLTVSNMSPEDSSIYLCSVEEKVAGKYSGANVLTFGAGSRLTVL.

The rearrangement joins TRBV30 to TRBJ2-3, with D perhaps matching TRBD2 (5 bases). V lost 6 bases, J lost 4 bases, and 8 bases lay in between. Germline values: CDR1 GTSNPN, CDR2 SVGIG (reference sequence). CDR3 length: 11 residues. In DNA, the CDR3 is TGTGCCTGTACAGCGGCAGATACGCAGTATTTT. Its protein is CACTAADTQYF.

This clone was found a few times. The genes are TRBV19 and TRBJ2-7, with 7 positions matching TRBD2. The CDR3 is 14 amino acids. Germline assignment: CDR1 LNHDA and CDR2 SQIVND (reference sequence). J was trimmed by 3 bases and V by 4 bases; bases with no gene match: 6. The CDR3 here is CASSTSRGDYEQYF. The CDR3 nucleotides are TGTGCCAGTAGTACCAGCCGGGGGGACTACGAGCAGTACTTC.

This chain joins TRBV7-2 and TRBJ1-5; unclear D gene. CDR1 is SGHTA, CDR2 FQGNSA, per germline. V dropped 2 bases and J dropped 4 bases, with 18 bases sitting between them. The CDR3 contains 17 residues. CDR3 region: CASSLLETTTYNQPQHF. CDR3 DNA: TGTGCCAGCAGCTTACTCGAGACCACCACCTATAATCAGCCCCAGCATTTT.

This clone occurred a few times. This rearrangement joins TRBV4-2 to TRBJ2-7, with 8 bases fitting TRBD2. The CDR3 totals 14 residues. Looked up from germline, CDR1 is LGHNA and CDR2 is YNFKEQ. Trimming took 5 bases from V and 2 from J; bases not matched to a gene: 5. The DNA of the CDR3 is TGTGCCAGCAGCAACCAAGCGGGGGCCTACGAGCAGTACTTC. Translation gives CASSNQAGAYEQYF.

A few counts support this clone. The V call is TRBV29-1, the J call TRBJ2-2, with D hard to call. V was cut by 6 bases and J by 2 bases, with 10 bases left in between. Per germline, CDR1 SQVTM and CDR2 ANQGSEA. The CDR3 has 13 amino acids. The CDR3 coding sequence is TGCAGCGTCCCCAGGCCTAACACCGGGGAGCTGTTTTTT. It encodes CSVPRPNTGELFF.

V usage is TRBV30 and J usage is TRBJ2-1, with 8 bases lining up with TRBD2. This CDR3 is 14 amino acids long. Per germline, CDR1 GTSNPN and CDR2 SVGIG (reference sequence). V lost 0 bases to trimming and J lost 8 bases; unmatched junction nucleotides: 6. CDR3 in amino acids: CAWSVGTGGYEQFF. The CDR3 DNA is TGTGCCTGGAGTGTAGGAACGGGAGGGTATGAGCAGTTCTTC.

This clone was recorded a few times. V usage is TRBV7-9 and J usage is TRBJ2-7, with 8 bases fitting TRBD2. The germline V gene encodes CDR1 SEHNR and CDR2 FQNEAQ (reference sequence). The CDR3 contains 14 residues. V lost 5 bases and J lost 5; bases outside the gene matches: 8. Here the CDR3 reads CASSIPGLEDEQYF. CDR3 bases: TGTGCCAGCAGCATACCGGGACTAGAGGACGAGCAGTACTTC.